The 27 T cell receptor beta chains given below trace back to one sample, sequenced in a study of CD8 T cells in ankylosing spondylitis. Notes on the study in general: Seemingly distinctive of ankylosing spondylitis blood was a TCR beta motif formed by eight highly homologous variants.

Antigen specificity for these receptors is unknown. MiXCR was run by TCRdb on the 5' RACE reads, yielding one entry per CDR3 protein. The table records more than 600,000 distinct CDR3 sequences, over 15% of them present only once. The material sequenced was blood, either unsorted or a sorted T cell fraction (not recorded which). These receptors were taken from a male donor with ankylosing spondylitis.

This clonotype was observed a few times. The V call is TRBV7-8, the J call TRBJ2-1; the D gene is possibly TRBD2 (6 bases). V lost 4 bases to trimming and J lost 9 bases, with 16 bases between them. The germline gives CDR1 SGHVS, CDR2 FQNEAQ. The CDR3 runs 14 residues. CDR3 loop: CASSSSTRIVEQFF. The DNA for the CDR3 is TGTGCCAGCAGCTCATCGACTAGAATCGTTGAGCAGTTCTTC.

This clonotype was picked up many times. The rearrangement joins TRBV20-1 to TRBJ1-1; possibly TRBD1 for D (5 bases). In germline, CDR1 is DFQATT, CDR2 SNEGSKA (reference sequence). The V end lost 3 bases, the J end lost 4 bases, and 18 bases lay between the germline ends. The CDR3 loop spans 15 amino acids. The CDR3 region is CSARGGVGVPTEAFF. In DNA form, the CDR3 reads TGCAGTGCTAGGGGGGGGGTAGGGGTTCCCACTGAAGCTTTCTTT.

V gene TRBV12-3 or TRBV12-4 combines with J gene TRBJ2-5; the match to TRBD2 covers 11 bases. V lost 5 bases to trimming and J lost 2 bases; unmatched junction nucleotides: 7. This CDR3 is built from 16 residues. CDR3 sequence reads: CASSGSLAGGQETQYF. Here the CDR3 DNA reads TGTGCCAGCAGTGGAAGTCTAGCGGGGGGACAAGAGACCCAGTACTTC.

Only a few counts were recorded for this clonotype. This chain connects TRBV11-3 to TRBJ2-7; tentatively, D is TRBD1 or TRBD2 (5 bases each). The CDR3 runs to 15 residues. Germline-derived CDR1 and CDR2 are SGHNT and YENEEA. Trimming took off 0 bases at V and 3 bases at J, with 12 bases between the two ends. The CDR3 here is CASSLDGGEGYEQYF. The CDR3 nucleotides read TGTGCCAGCAGCTTAGATGGGGGTGAGGGCTACGAGCAGTACTTC.

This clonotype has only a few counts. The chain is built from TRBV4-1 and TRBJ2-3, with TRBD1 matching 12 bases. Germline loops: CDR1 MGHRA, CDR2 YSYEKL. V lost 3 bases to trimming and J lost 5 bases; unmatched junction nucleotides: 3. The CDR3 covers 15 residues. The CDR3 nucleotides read TGCGCCAGCAGCCAGGGACAGGGGGCGTTAGATACGCAGTATTTT. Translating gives CASSQGQGALDTQYF.

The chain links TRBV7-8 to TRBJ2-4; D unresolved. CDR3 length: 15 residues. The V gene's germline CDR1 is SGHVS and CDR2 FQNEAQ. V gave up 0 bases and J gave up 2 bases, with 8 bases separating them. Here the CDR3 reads CASSLARDPKNIQYF. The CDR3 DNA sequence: TGTGCCAGCAGCTTAGCTCGCGACCCCAAAAACATTCAGTACTTC.

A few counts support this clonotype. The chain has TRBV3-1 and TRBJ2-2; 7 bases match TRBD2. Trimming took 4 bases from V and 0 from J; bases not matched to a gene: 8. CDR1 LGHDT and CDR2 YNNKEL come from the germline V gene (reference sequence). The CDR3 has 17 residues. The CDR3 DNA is TGTGCCAGCAGCCCGCCTCTAGCGGCCTCGAACACCGGGGAGCTGTTTTTT. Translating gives CASSPPLAASNTGELFF.

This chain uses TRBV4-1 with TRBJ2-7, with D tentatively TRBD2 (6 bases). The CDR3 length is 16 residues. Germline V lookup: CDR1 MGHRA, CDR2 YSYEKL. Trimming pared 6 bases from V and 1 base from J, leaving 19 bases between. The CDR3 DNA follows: TGCGCCAGCAGGGACCTCGGAGGGAGGTCTTCCTACGAGCAGTACTTC. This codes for CASRDLGGRSSYEQYF.

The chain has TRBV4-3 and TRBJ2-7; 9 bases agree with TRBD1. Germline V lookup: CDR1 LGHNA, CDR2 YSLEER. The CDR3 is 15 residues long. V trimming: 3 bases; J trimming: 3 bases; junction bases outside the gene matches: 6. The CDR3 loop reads CASSQGQGGVYEQYF. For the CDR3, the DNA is TGCGCCAGCAGCCAGGGACAGGGCGGCGTCTACGAGCAGTACTTC.

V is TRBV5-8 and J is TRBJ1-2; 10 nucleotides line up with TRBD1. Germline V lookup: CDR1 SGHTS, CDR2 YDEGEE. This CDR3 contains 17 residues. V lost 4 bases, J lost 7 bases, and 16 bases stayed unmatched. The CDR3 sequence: CASSTPGQGRVRSGYTF. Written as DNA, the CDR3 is TGTGCCAGCAGCACGCCGGGACAGGGGAGGGTGAGAAGTGGCTACACCTTC. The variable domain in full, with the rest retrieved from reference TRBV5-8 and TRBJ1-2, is EAGVTQSPTHLIKTRGQQATLRCSPISGHTSVYWYQQALGLGLQFLLWYDEGEERNRGNFPPRFSGRQFPNYSSELNVNALELEDSALYLCASSTPGQGRVRSGYTFGSGTRLTVV.

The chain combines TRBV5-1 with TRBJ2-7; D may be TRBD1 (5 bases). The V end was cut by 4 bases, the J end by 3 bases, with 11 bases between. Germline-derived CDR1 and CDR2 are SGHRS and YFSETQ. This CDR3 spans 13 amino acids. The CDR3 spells CASSTSDSYEQYF. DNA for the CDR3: TGCGCCAGCAGCACGTCCGACAGCTACGAGCAGTACTTC.

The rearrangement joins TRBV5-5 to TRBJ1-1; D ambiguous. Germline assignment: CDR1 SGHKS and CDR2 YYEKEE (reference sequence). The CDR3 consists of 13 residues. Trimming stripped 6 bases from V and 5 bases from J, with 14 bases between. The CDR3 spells CASTPPGATEAFF. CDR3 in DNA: TGTGCCAGCACCCCCCCGGGCGCGACTGAAGCTTTCTTT.

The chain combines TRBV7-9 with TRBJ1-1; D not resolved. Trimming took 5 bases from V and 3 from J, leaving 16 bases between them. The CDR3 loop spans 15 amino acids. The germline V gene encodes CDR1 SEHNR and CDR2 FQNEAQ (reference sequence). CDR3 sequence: CASSPFRGVDTEAFF. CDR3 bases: TGTGCCAGCAGCCCGTTCCGGGGTGTGGACACTGAAGCTTTCTTT. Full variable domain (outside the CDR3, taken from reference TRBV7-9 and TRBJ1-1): DTGVSQNPRHKITKRGQNVTFRCDPISEHNRLYWYRQTLGQGPEFLTYFQNEAQLEKSRLLSDRFSAERPKGSFSTLEIQRTEQGDSAMYLCASSPFRGVDTEAFFGQGTRLTVV.

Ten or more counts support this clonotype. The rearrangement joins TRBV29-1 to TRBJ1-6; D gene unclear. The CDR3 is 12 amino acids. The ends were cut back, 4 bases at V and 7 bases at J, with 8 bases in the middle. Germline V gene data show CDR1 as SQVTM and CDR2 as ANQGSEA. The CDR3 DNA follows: TGCAGCGTTGGAGAAGGAAATTCACCCCTCCACTTT. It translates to CSVGEGNSPLHF.

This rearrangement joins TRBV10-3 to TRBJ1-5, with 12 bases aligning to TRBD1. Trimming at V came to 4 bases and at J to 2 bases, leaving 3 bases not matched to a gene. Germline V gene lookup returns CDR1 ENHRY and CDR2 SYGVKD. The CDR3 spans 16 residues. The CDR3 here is CAISGGTGGGNQPQHF. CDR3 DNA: TGTGCCATCAGTGGGGGGACAGGGGGCGGCAATCAGCCCCAGCATTTT.

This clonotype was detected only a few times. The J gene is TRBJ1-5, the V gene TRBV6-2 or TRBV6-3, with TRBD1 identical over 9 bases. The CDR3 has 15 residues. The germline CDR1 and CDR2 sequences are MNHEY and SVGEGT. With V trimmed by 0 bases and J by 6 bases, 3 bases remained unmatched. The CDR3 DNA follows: TGTGCCAGCAGTTACTCTGACAGGGGGGCTCAGCCCCAGCATTTT. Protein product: CASSYSDRGAQPQHF.

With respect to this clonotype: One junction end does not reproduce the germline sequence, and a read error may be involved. Here the CDR3 reads CASGHGLISWELFF. Written as DNA, the CDR3 is TGTGCCAGCGGCCATGGGCTGATCTCCTGGGAGCTGTTTTTT. The J gene is TRBJ2-2, the V gene TRBV4-2; D not certain. Germline V gene data show CDR1 as LGHNA and CDR2 as YNFKEQ. The CDR3 consists of 14 residues.

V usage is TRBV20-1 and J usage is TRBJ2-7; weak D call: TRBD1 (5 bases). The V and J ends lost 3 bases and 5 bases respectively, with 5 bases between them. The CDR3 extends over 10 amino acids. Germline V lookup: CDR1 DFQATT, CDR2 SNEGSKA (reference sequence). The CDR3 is CSARGHEQYF. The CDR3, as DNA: TGCAGTGCTAGGGGGCACGAGCAGTACTTC.

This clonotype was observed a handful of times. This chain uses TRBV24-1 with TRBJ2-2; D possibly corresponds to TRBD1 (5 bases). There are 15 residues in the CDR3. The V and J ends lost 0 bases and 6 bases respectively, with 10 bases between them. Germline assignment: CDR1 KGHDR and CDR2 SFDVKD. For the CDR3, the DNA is TGTGCCACCAGTGATTTGGGGGCCCGACCCGGGGAGCTGTTTTTT. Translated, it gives CATSDLGARPGELFF.

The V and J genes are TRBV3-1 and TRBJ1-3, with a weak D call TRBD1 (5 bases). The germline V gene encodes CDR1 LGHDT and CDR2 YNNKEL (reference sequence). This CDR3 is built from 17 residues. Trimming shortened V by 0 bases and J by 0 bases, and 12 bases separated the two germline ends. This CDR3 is CASSQDLGLSSGNTIYF. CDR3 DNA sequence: TGTGCCAGCAGCCAAGATTTGGGGCTTAGCTCTGGAAACACCATATATTTT.

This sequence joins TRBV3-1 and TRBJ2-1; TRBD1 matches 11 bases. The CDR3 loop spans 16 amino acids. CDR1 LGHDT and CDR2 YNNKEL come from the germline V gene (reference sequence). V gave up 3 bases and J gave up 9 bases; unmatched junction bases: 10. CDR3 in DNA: TGTGCCAGCAGCCAGGGAGGGACAGGGGGTTTCGGTGAGCAGTTCTTC. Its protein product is CASSQGGTGGFGEQFF.

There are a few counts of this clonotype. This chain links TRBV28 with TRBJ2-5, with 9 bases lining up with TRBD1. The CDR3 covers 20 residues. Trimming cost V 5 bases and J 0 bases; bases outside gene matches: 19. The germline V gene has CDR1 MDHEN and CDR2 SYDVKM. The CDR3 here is CASSPNWDREYNYYQETQYF. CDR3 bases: TGTGCCAGCAGTCCCAATTGGGACAGGGAATATAACTACTACCAAGAGACCCAGTACTTC.

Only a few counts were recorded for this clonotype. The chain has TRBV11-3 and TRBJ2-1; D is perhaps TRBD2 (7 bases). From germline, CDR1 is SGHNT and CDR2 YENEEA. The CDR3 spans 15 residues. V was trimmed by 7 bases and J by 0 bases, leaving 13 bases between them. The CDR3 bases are TGTGCCAGCAAGGAGGGGGGGAGCTCCTACAATGAGCAGTTCTTC. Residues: CASKEGGSSYNEQFF. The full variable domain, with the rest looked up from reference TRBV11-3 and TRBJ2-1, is EAGVVQSPRYKIIEKKQPVAFWCNPISGHNTLYWYLQNLGQGPELLIRYENEEAVDDSQLPKDRFSAERLKGVDSTLKIQPAELGDSAVYLCASKEGGSSYNEQFFGPGTRLTVL.

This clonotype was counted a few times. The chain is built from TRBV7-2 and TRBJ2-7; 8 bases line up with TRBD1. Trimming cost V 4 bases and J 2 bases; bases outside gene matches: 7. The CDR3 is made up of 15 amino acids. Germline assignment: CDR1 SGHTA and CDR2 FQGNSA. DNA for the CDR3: TGTGCCAGCAGCTCGGGACAGGACTTGACCTACGAGCAGTACTTC. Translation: CASSSGQDLTYEQYF.

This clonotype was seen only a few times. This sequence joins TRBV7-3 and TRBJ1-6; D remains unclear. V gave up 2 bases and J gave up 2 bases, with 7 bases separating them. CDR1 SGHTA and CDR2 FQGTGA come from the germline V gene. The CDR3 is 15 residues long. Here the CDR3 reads CASSLEGTYNSPLHF. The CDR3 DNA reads TGTGCCAGCAGCTTAGAGGGAACCTATAATTCACCCCTCCACTTT.

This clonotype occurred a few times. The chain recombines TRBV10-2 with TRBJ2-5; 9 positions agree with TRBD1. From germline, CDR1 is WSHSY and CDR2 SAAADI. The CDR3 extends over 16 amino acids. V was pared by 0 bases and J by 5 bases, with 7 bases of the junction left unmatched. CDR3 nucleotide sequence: TGCGCCAGCAGTGAGTCTGGACAGGGGTATTTGGAGACCCAGTACTTC. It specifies CASSESGQGYLETQYF.

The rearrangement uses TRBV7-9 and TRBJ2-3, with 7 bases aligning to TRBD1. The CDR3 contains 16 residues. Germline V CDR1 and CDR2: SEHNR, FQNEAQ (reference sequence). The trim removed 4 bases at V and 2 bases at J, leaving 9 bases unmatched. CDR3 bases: TGTGCCAGCAGCTCAGTGGACAGGAGTTACACAGATACGCAGTATTTT. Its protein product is CASSSVDRSYTDTQYF.